This T cell receptor (beta chain) was profiled in a study of neurological immune-mediated disorders (dated by TCRdb to the late 2010s). For context, the study as a whole: Among the roughly 35 multiple sclerosis patients, approximately 30 had relapsing-remitting MS and 3 had secondary progressive MS. Peripheral blood TCR-beta repertoires from HTLV-I-associated myelopathy (HAM/TSP) patients, multiple sclerosis patients and healthy controls were compared by UMI-based sequencing. The approximately 100 TCR-beta libraries included longitudinal samples, technical triplicates and paired sorted CD4+ and CD8+ T-cell subsets alongside PBMC samples. Of the approximately 68 subjects in the cohort, around 14 were HAM/TSP patients, some 35 were multiple sclerosis patients, and 20 were healthy controls.

There are many counts of this clonotype. Which antigen it targets is not known. Base qualities are missing; no much larger clone stands one base away. The germline V gene sets CDR1 to SGHDN and CDR2 to FVKESK. Germline trimming: 0 bases from V, 4 bases from J; junction bases outside gene matches: 11. From cysteine to phenylalanine, the CDR3 is 18 amino acids long. Of the read, only the CDR3 DNA is kept; its 54 bases are in frame from base 1. On the study overall, not on this receptor specifically: The MS cluster showed no association with clinical or MRI features, and the authors stated that larger cohorts are needed. No identical CDR3 amino acid sequences were shared among expanded clones across subjects, suggesting private TCR-beta repertoires in all groups. Phylogenetic analysis grouped repertoires from 18 of 34 MS patients into a cluster of related CDR3 sequences, suggesting a possible repertoire-level signature. TCR clonal expansion was greatest in HAM/TSP patients and smallest in MS patients, who ranked below even healthy controls.

TCR libraries for sorted subsets were made from over 750,000 sorted CD4+ or CD8+ T cells. The multiple sclerosis patients were enrolled in a US clinical protocol that evaluated disease progression with magnetic resonance imaging. PBMCs were separated from peripheral blood using Ficoll-Hypaque density gradient centrifugation and then cryopreserved in liquid nitrogen. The study also sequenced paired sorted CD4+ and CD8+ subsets from healthy controls, HAM/TSP patients and MS patients. To synthesize cDNA, template-switch 5'RACE was performed with a primer carrying a 10-nucleotide random unique molecular identifier so that each TCR transcript was tagged. Every sequencing run yielded over 190 million TCR-beta sequences covering 15-18 subjects. The RNeasy kit was used for extraction of total RNA. The KAPA Real-time Library Amplification kit was used to amplify TCR-beta VDJ regions with primers for the TCR constant region and the 5'RACE anchor. Sample indexes and Illumina adaptors were added in a first PCR, after which library yield was increased in a second PCR. The roughly 650 bp TCR product was size-selected on a 2% E-gel SizeSelection system after Ampure bead purification. Before pooling, library quality was assessed on a Bioanalyzer, concentration was determined with Qubit, and library quantification was performed with the Kapa Library Quantification kit. An Illumina HiSeq 2500 sequenced the libraries paired-end 2 x 150 bp. To increase sequence diversity, about 25-31% phiX was spiked into each library pool. In the paper's pipeline: The UMI-based MiGEC pipeline processed quality-filtered reads and removed over 80% of raw TCR sequences during error correction. VDJ genes were aligned to IMGT germline references, and clonotypes were defined by unique CDR3 amino acid sequence plus V-J genes. VDJtools evaluated clonal expansion, Shannon diversity and CDR3 relatedness (CalcPairwiseDistances, ClusterSamples); CLCbio workbench built phylogenetic trees. Using coefficient-of-variation modelling across technical triplicates, the study counted a clone as expanded if it had at least 8 unique UMIs. Clones were called with MiXCR by TCRdb after fastp trimmed the public reads at Q25, and only in-frame beta chains were retained. Each entry merges the rows of one CDR3 protein and shows their most common DNA and genes. The V and J calls and clone size come from TCRdb's table, not from the authors' own analysis. This sample holds approximately 44,000 distinct CDR3 sequences; just under 6% were observed only once. The ten largest clones add up to approximately 1.5% of the sample.

The material sequenced was CD4+ T cells from blood. Recombination joined TRBV14 with TRBJ2-1; 8 bases in between match TRBD1. The TCR comes from a woman under 30 with multiple sclerosis. The CDR3 region has the sequence CASSQDLGAGGLYNEQFF. The sequence in DNA is TGTGCCAGCAGCCAAGATTTAGGGGCAGGGGGCCTATACAATGAGCAGTTCTTC.